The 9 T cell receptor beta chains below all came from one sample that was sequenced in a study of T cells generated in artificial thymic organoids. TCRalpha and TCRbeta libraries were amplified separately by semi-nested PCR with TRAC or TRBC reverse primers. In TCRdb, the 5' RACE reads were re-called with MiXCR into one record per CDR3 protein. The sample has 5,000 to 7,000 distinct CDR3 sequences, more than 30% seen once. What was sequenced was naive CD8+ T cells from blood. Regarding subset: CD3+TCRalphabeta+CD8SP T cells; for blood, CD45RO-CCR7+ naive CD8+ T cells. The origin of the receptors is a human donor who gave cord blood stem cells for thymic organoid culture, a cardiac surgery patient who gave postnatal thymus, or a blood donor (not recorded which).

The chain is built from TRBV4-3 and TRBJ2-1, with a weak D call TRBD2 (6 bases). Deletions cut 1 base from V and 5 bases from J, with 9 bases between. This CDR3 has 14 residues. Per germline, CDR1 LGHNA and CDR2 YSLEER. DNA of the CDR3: TGCGCCAGCAGCCAAGGGGGACTCCACAATGAGCAGTTCTTC. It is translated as CASSQGGLHNEQFF.

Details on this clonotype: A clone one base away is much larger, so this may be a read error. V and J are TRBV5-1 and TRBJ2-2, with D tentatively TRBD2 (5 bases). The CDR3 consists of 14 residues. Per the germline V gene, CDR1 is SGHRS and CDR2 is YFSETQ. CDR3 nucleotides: TGCGCCGGCAGCTCTACTAGTGGCACCGGGGAGCTGTTTTTT. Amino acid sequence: CAGSSTSGTGELFF.

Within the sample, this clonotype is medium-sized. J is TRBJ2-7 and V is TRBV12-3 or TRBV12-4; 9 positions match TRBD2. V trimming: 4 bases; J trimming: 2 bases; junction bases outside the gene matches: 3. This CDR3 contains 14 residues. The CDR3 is CASSWSSGTYEQYF. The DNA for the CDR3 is TGTGCCAGCAGTTGGTCTAGCGGGACCTACGAGCAGTACTTC.

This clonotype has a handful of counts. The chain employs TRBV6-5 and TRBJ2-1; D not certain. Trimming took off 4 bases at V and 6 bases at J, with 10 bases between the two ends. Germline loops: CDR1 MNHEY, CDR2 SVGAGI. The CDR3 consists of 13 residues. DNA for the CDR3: TGTGCCAGCAGTTCAAACTCGGCCAATGAGCAGTTCTTC. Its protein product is CASSSNSANEQFF.

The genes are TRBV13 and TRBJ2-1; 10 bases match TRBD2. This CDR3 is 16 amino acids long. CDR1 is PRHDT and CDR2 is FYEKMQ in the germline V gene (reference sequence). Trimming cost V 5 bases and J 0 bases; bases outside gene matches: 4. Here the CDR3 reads CASSISGRSSYNEQFF. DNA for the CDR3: TGTGCCAGCAGCATTAGCGGGAGGAGCTCCTACAATGAGCAGTTCTTC.

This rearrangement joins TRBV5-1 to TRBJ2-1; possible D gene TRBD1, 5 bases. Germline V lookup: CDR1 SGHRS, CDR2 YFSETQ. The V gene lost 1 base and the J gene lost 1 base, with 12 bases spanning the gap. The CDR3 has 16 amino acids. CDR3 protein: CASSLRQGESYNEQFF. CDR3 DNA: TGCGCCAGCAGCTTGAGGCAGGGTGAATCCTACAATGAGCAGTTCTTC.

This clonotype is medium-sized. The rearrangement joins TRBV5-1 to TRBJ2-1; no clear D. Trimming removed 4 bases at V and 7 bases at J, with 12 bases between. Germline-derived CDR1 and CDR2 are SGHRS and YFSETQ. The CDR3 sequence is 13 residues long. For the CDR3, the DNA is TGCGCCAGCAGCCTATCGAATCGAAATGAGCAGTTCTTC. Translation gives CASSLSNRNEQFF.

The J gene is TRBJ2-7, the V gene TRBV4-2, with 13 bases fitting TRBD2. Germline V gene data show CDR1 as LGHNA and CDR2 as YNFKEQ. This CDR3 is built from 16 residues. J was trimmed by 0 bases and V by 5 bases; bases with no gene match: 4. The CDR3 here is CASSWTSGGLSYEQYF. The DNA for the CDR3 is TGTGCCAGCAGCTGGACTAGCGGGGGCCTCTCCTACGAGCAGTACTTC.

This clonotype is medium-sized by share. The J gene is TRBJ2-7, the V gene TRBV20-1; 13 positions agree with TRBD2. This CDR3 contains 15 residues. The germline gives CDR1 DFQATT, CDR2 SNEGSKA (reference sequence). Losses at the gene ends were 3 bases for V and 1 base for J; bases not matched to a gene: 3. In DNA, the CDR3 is TGCAGTGCTAGTTGGGGACTAGCGGGGTCCTACGAGCAGTACTTC. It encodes CSASWGLAGSYEQYF.